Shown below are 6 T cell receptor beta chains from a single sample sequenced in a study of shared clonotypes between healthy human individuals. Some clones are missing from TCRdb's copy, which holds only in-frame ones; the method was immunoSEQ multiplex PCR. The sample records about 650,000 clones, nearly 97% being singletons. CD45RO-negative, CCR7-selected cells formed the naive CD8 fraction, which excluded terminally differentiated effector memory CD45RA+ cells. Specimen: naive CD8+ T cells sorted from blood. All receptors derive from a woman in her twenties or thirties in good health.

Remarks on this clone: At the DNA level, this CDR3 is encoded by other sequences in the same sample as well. The CDR3 loop is CASSLDRAYEQYF. In DNA, the CDR3 is TGTGCCAGCAGCTTGGATCGGGCCTACGAGCAGTACTTC. This chain links TRBV5-6 with TRBJ2-7; no clear D. The CDR3 totals 13 residues. V was pared by 0 bases and J by 2 bases, with 6 bases between. CDR1 is SGHDT, CDR2 YYEEEE, per germline.

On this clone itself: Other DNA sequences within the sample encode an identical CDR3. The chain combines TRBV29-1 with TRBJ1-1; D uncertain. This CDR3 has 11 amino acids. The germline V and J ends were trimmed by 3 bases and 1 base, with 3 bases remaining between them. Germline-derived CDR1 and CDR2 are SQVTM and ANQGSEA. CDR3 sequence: CSVERNTEAFF. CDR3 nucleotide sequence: TGCAGCGTTGAGAGGAACACTGAAGCTTTCTTT. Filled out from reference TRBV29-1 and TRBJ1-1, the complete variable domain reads SAVISQKPSRDICQRGTSLTIQCQVDSQVTMMFWYRQQPGQSLTLIATANQGSEATYESGFVIDKFPISRPNLTFSTLTVSNMSPEDSSIYLCSVERNTEAFFGQGTRLTVV.

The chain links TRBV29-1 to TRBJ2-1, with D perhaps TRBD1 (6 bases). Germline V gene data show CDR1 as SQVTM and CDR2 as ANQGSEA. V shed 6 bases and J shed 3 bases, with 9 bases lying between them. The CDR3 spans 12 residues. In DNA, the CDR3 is TGCAGCGTGGACAGCAACTACAATGAGCAGTTCTTC. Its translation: CSVDSNYNEQFF.

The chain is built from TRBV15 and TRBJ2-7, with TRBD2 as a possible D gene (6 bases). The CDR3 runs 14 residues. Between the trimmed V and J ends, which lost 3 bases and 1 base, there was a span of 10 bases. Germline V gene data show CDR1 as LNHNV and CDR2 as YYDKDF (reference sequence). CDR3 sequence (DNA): TGTGCCACCAGCAGCGCACTAGCTTCCTACGAGCAGTACTTC. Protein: CATSSALASYEQYF.

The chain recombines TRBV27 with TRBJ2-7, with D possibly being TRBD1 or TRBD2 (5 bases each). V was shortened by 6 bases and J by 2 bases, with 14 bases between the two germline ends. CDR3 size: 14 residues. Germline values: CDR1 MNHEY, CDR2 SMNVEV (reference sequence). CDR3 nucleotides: TGTGCCAGCAGCCACACGGGGCAGACCTACGAGCAGTACTTC. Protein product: CASSHTGQTYEQYF.

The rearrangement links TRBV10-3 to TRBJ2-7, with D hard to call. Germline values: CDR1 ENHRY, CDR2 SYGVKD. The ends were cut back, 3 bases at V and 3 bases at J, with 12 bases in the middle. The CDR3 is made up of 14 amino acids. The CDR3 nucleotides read TGTGCCATCAGTGATAGCCAGCCAGACTACGAGCAGTACTTC. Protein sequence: CAISDSQPDYEQYF.